This T cell receptor (beta chain) was captured by sequencing in a study of beta chain features in type 1 diabetes. Broader study findings: Patients and controls would be equally affected if PCR favored shorter templates. Patients with Type 1 diabetes showed moderately but significantly shorter TCRB CDR3s in all four CD4+ subsets.

The CDR3 runs to 13 residues. V was shortened by 4 bases and J by 5 bases, with 12 bases between the two germline ends. CDR1 is SGHTA and CDR2 is FQGNSA in the germline V gene. This clone was recorded a few times. Its matching antigen is unknown. As every portion of the isolated RNA was reverse transcribed, the sequencing read expressed TCRB transcripts. TCRdb keeps only in-frame clones here, not all; method: immunoSEQ multiplex PCR. The sample has over 650,000 clones, over 12% seen once. The sample taken for sequencing was naive CD4+ T cells from blood. The rearrangement links TRBV7-2 to TRBJ2-7; D is uncertain. The receptor was derived from a man aged 18 to 30 with type 1 diabetes. The CDR3 coding sequence is TGTGCCAGCAGCTCCGGGTTGCCGAACGAGCAGTACTTC. Its protein product is CASSSGLPNEQYF. The full variable domain, its missing parts supplied by reference TRBV7-2 and TRBJ2-7, is GAGVSQSPSNKVTEKGKDVELRCDPISGHTALYWYRQSLGQGLEFLIYFQGNSAPDKSGLPSDRFSAERTGGSVSTLTIQRTQQEDSAVYLCASSSGLPNEQYFGPGTRLTVT.